This T cell receptor (beta chain) is drawn from a study of T cells in localized non-small cell lung cancer. Some clones are missing from TCRdb's copy, which holds only in-frame ones; the method was immunoSEQ multiplex PCR. The sample carries 3,200 or so clones, 20% to 25% recorded once. The study, taken as a whole, reports: Paired adjacent lung recovered a median about 60 of the top 100 tumor clones. Uninvolved adjacent lung had higher T cell clonality than tumor and all other tissues. Owing to sequencing of a solitary tumor region, heterogeneity cannot be discounted. Those with higher blood T cell density had longer overall survival.

Germline assignment: CDR1 SGHRS and CDR2 YFSETQ. The length of the CDR3 is 15 residues. Trimming at V came to 0 bases and at J to 4 bases, leaving 6 bases not matched to a gene. Worth noting for this clone: Antigen unknown.

The material was lung tumor tissue, obtained before any cancer treatment. The genes are TRBV5-1 and TRBJ1-2; 7 nucleotides line up with TRBD1. The TCR sequence derives from a man aged 35 to 69 with stage I lung adenocarcinoma. CDR3 nucleotides: TGCGCCAGCAGCTTGGGGGACAGCTTCGCCTATGGCTACACCTTC. Translated, it gives CASSLGDSFAYGYTF.